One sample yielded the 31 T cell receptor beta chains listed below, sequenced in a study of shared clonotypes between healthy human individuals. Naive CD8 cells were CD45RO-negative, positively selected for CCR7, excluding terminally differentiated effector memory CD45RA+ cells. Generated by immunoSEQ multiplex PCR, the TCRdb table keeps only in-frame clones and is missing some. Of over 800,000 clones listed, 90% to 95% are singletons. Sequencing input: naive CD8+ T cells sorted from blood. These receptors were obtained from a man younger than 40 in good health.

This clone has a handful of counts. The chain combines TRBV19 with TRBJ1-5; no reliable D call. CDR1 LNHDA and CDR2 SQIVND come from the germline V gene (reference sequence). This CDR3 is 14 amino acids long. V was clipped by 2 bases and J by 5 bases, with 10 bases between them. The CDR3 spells CASSIFAGDQPQHF. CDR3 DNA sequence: TGTGCCAGTAGTATATTCGCCGGGGATCAGCCCCAGCATTTT.

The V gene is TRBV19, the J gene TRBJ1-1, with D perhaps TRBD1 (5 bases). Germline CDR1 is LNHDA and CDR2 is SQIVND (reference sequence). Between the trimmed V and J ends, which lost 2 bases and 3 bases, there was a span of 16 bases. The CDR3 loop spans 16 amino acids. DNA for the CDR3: TGTGCCAGTAGTATATCCCTCGCCCCGGGGGACACTGAAGCTTTCTTT. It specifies CASSISLAPGDTEAFF. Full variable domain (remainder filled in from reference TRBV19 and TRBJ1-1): DGGITQSPKYLFRKEGQNVTLSCEQNLNHDAMYWYRQDPGQGLRLIYYSQIVNDFQKGDIAEGYSVSREKKESFPLTVTSAQKNPTAFYLCASSISLAPGDTEAFFGQGTRLTVV.

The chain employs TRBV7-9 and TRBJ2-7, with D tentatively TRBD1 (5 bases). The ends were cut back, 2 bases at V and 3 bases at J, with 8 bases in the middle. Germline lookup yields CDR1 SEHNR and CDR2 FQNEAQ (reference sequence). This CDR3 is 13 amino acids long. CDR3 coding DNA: TGTGCCAGCAGCTTACAGGGTAACTACGAGCAGTACTTC. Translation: CASSLQGNYEQYF.

CDR3 region: CASSIRAGGYEQYF. The CDR3 DNA is TGTGCCAGTAGTATCCGTGCCGGAGGCTACGAGCAGTACTTC. The chain is built from TRBV19 and TRBJ2-7; the D gene is possibly TRBD2 (5 bases). The CDR3 sequence is 14 residues long. Trimming took 3 bases from V and 3 from J, leaving 12 bases between them. Germline V gene lookup returns CDR1 LNHDA and CDR2 SQIVND (reference sequence).

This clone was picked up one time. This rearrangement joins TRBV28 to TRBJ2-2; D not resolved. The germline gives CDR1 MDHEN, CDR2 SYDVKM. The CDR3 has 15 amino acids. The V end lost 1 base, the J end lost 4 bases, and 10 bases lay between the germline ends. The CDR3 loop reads CASSLFGPGTGELFF. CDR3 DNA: TGTGCCAGCAGTTTATTCGGACCTGGCACCGGGGAGCTGTTTTTT.

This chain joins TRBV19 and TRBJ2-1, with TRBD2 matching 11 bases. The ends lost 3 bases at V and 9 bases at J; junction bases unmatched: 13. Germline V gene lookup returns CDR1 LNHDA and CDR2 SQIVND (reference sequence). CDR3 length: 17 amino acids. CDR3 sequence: CASSITLAGGLYGEQFF. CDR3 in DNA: TGTGCCAGTAGTATTACCCTAGCGGGAGGTTTATATGGTGAGCAGTTCTTC.

Written as DNA, the CDR3 is TGTGCCTGTCGGCATAAGGGCTACAATGAGCAGTTCTTC. Its translation: CACRHKGYNEQFF. The chain joins TRBV30 to TRBJ2-1; D remains ambiguous. The germline gives CDR1 GTSNPN, CDR2 SVGIG (reference sequence). This CDR3 is 13 amino acids long. V lost 6 bases and J 3 bases, leaving 12 bases between the germline ends.

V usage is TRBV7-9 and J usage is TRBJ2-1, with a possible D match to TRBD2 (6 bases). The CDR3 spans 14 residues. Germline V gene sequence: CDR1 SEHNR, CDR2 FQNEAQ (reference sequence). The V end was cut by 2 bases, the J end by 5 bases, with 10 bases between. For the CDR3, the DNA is TGTGCCAGCAGCTTATCCTGGGGGGACAATGAGCAGTTCTTC. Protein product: CASSLSWGDNEQFF.

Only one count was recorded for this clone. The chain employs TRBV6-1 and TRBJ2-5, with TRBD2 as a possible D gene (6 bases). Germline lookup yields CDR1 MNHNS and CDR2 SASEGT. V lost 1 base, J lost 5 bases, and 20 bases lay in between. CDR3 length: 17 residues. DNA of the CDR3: TGTGCCAGCAGTGAAGAGGCCCTTTGGCGGAGGGGCGAGACCCAGTACTTC. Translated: CASSEEALWRRGETQYF.

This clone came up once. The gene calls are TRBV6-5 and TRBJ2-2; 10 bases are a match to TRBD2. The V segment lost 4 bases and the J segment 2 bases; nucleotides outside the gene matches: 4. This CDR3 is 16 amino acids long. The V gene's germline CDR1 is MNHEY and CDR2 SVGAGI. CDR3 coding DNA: TGTGCCAGCAGTTTCGGACTAGCGGAAAACACCGGGGAGCTGTTTTTT. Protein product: CASSFGLAENTGELFF.

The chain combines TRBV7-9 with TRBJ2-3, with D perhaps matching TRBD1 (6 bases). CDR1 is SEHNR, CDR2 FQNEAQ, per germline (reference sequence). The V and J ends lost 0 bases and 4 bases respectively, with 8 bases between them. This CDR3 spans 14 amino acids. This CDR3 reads CASSLAQGADTQYF. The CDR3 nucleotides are TGTGCCAGCAGCTTAGCACAGGGTGCAGATACGCAGTATTTT.

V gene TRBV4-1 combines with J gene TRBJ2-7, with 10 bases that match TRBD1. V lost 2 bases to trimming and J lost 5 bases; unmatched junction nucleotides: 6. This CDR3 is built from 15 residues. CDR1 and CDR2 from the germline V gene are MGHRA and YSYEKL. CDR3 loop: CASSQPGQGVNEQYF. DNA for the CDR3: TGCGCCAGCAGCCAACCAGGACAGGGGGTGAACGAGCAGTACTTC.

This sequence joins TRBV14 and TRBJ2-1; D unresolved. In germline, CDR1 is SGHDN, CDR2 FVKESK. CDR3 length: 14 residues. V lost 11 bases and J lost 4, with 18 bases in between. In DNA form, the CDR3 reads TGTGCCTCCCGCCGCGGAACCTCATACAATGAGCAGTTCTTC. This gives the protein CASRRGTSYNEQFF. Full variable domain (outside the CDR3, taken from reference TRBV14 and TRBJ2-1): EAGVTQFPSHSVIEKGQTVTLRCDPISGHDNLYWYRRVMGKEIKFLLHFVKESKQDESGMPNNRFLAERTGGTYSTLKVQPAELEDSGVYFCASRRGTSYNEQFFGPGTRLTVL.

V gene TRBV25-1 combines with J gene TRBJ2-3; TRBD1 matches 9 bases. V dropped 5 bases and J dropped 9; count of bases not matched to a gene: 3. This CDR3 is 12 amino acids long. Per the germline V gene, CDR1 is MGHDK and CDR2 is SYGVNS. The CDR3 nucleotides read TGTGCCAGCAGTCGGACAGGGGACACGCAGTATTTT. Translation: CASSRTGDTQYF.

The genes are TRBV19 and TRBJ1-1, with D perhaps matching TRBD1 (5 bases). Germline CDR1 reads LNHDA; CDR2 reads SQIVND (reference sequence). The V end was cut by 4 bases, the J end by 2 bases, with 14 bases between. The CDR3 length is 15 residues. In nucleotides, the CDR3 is TGTGCCAGTAGTACCCTGACAGAAATCAACACTGAAGCTTTCTTT. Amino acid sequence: CASSTLTEINTEAFF.

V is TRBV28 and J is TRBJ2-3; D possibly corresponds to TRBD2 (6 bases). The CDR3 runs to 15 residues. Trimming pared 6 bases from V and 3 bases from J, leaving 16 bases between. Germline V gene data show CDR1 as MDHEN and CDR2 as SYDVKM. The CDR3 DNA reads TGTGCCAGCAGCGCAGGGAGGTCTTTGACAGATACGCAGTATTTT. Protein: CASSAGRSLTDTQYF.

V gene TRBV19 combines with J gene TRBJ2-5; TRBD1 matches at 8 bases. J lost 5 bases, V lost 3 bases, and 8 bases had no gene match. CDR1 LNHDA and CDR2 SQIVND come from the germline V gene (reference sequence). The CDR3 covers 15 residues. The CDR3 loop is CASSIWTGTQETQYF. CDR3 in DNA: TGTGCCAGTAGTATCTGGACAGGGACACAGGAGACCCAGTACTTC.

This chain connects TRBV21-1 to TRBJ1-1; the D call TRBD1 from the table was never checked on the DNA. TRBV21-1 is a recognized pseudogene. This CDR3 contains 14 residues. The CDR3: CASSKIPGHCEAFF. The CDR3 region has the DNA TGTGCCAGCAGCAAAATTCCGGGACACTGTGAAGCTTTCTTT.

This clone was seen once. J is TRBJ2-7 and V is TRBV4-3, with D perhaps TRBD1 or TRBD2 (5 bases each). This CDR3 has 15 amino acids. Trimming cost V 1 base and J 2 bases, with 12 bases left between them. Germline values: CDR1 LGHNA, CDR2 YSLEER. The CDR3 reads CASSQGTGTAYEQYF. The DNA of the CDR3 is TGCGCCAGCAGCCAAGGGACCGGGACCGCCTACGAGCAGTACTTC.

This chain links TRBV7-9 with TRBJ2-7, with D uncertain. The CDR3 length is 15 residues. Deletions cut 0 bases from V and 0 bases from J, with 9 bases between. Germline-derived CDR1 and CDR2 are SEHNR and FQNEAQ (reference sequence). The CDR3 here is CASSLAPESSYEQYF. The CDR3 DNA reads TGTGCCAGCAGCTTAGCTCCGGAGAGCTCCTACGAGCAGTACTTC.

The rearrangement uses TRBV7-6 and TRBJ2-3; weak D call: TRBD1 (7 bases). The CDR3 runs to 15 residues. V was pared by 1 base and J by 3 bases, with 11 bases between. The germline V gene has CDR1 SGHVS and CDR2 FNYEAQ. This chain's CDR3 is CASSLDPGGTDTQYF. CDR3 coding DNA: TGTGCCAGCAGCTTAGATCCAGGGGGGACAGATACGCAGTATTTT.

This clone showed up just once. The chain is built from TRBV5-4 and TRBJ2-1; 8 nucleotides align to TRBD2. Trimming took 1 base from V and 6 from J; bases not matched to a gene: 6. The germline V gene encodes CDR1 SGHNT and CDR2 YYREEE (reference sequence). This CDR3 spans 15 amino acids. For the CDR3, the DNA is TGTGCCAGCAGCTTGACAGGGCGGGGGGTCAATGAGCAGTTCTTC. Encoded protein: CASSLTGRGVNEQFF.

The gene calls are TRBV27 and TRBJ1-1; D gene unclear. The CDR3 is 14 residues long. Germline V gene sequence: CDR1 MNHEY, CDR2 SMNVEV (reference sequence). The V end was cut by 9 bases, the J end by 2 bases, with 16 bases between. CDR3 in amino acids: CASPRERPNTEAFF. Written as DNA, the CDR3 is TGTGCCAGTCCTAGGGAGAGGCCCAACACTGAAGCTTTCTTT.

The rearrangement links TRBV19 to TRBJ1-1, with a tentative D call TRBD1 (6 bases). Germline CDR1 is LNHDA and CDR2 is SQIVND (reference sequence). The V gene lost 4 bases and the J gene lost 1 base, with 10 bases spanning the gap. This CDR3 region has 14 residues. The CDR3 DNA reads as TGTGCCAGTAGTACTGCGACAGGGAACACTGAAGCTTTCTTT. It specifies CASSTATGNTEAFF.

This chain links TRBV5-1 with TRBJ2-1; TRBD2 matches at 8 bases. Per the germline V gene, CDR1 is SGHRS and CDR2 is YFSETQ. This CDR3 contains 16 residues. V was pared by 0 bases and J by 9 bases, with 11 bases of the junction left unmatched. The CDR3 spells CASSLGAGTSHTEQFF. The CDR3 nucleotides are TGCGCCAGCAGCTTGGGGGCTGGGACTAGTCATACTGAGCAGTTCTTC.

The CDR3 loop is CASSPVPTITNEQFF. The CDR3 DNA reads TGTGCCAGCAGCCCGGTTCCGACAATCACCAATGAGCAGTTCTTC. The chain uses TRBV5-6 and TRBJ2-1; no definite D call. This CDR3 has 15 residues. Looked up from germline, CDR1 is SGHDT and CDR2 is YYEEEE. V lost 4 bases and J 6 bases, leaving 17 bases between the germline ends.

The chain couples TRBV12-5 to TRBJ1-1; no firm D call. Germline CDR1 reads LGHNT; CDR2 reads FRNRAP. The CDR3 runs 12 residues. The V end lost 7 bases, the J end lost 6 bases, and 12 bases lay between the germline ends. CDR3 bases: TGTGCTAGTGCCACGGGAGGGCCTGAAGCTTTCTTT. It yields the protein CASATGGPEAFF.

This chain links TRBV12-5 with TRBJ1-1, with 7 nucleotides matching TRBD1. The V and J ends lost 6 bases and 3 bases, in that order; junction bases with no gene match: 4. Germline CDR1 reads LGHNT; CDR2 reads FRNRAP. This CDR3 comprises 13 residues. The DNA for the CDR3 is TGTGCTAGTGGAACAGGGGTAGACACTGAAGCTTTCTTT. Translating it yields CASGTGVDTEAFF.

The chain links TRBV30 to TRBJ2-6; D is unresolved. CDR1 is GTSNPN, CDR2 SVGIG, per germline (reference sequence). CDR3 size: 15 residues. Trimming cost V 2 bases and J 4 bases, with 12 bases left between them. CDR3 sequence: CAWSFVPRGANVLTF. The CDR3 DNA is TGTGCCTGGAGTTTCGTTCCTCGAGGGGCCAACGTCCTGACTTTC.

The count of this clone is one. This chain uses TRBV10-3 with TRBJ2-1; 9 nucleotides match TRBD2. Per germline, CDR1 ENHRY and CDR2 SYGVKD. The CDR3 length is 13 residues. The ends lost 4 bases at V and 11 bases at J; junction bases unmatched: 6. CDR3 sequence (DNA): TGTGCCATCAGTGGCGGACTAGCGCAAAAGCAGTTCTTC. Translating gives CAISGGLAQKQFF.

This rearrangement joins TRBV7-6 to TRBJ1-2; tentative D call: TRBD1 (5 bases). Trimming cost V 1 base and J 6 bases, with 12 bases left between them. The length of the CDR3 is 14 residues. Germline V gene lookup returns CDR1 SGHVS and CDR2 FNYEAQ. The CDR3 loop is CASSLEAGSNGYTF. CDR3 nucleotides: TGTGCCAGCAGCTTAGAGGCAGGGTCCAATGGCTACACCTTC.